The 5 T cell receptor beta chains in this list originate from one sample, sequenced in a study of blood T cells in healthy people across ages. Through a sample-barcoded 5' primer and a J-beta primer mix, a second PCR was run for 7 to 11 cycles. MiXCR was run by TCRdb on the 5' RACE reads, yielding one entry per CDR3 protein. The data hold some 900,000 distinct CDR3 sequences, with 25% to 30% observed a single time. The source material was blood. Source of these receptors: a woman older than 75 in good health.

This clonotype was recorded many times. The V and J genes are TRBV28 and TRBJ2-7, with D possibly being TRBD1 (6 bases). CDR3 length: 16 amino acids. Germline values: CDR1 MDHEN, CDR2 SYDVKM. Trimming removed 2 bases from V and 5 bases from J, with 19 bases in between. The DNA of the CDR3 is TGTGCCAGCAGTTTAATCTCCCCCAGGGGCGAGGACGAGCAGTACTTC. Amino acids: CASSLISPRGEDEQYF.

This clonotype occurred many times. The chain joins TRBV10-3 to TRBJ1-6; D perhaps matches TRBD1 (5 bases). CDR1 and CDR2 (germline): ENHRY, SYGVKD. The CDR3 loop spans 16 amino acids. Trimming took 3 bases from V and 10 from J, leaving 19 bases between them. DNA of the CDR3: TGTGCCATCAGTGATGGAGGGGCCGAAGCCAACTCACCCCTCCACTTT. This translates into CAISDGGAEANSPLHF.

Concerning this clonotype: A much larger clone lies one base from this, so it may be a read error. The rearrangement uses TRBV24-1 and TRBJ2-1; TRBD2 might be the D (6 bases). With 7 bases removed from V and 7 bases from J, the gap between germline ends came to 19 bases. The CDR3 runs to 15 residues. Per the germline V gene, CDR1 is KGHDR and CDR2 is SFDVKD. The CDR3 bases are TGTGCCACCAGATCGACGGAGGGGCCTGGGAATGAGCAGTTCTTC. Translated, it gives CATRSTEGPGNEQFF.

The genes are TRBV5-1 and TRBJ1-3; a weak D match, TRBD1 (6 bases). Looked up from germline, CDR1 is SGHRS and CDR2 is YFSETQ. Trimming cost V 3 bases and J 2 bases, with 12 bases left between them. There are 15 residues in the CDR3. In DNA form, the CDR3 reads TGCGCCAGCAGCTCGGGGGCGGTAACTGGAAACACCATATATTTT. This encodes CASSSGAVTGNTIYF.

This clonotype was recorded many times. V usage is TRBV3-1 and J usage is TRBJ2-7; D is ambiguous. The germline V gene encodes CDR1 LGHDT and CDR2 YNNKEL (reference sequence). The CDR3 length is 12 residues. V lost 1 base and J lost 6, with 7 bases in between. CDR3 residues: CASSQVQTEQYF. In DNA, the CDR3 is TGTGCCAGCAGCCAAGTTCAGACCGAGCAGTACTTC.